The 30 T cell receptor beta chains reported below all come from one sample, sequenced in a study of shared clonotypes between healthy human individuals. Sequencing was performed with immunoSEQ multiplex PCR; in TCRdb, only in-frame clones are kept and a portion is missing. The sample includes 2,500,000 or so clones, over 85% of them seen just once. The sample comprised naive CD4+ T cells sorted from blood. Specified subset: CD45RA+ positively selected. These TCRs come from a man in his late teens or twenties in good health.

The chain combines TRBV5-1 with TRBJ1-6, with TRBD1 matching 10 bases. V dropped 6 bases and J dropped 4; count of bases not matched to a gene: 7. Germline loops: CDR1 SGHRS, CDR2 YFSETQ. The CDR3 has 16 residues. The chain's CDR3 is CASTLTGGAYNSPLHF. CDR3 DNA sequence: TGCGCCAGCACCCTGACAGGGGGCGCTTATAATTCACCCCTCCACTTT.

The chain is built from TRBV5-1 and TRBJ2-2; TRBD1 agrees at 8 bases. This CDR3 comprises 15 residues. V shed 4 bases and J 2 bases; nucleotides not matched to a gene: 4. Germline-derived CDR1 and CDR2 are SGHRS and YFSETQ. CDR3 residues: CASSEQGVNTGELFF. CDR3 DNA: TGCGCCAGCAGCGAACAGGGGGTTAACACCGGGGAGCTGTTTTTT.

The chain recombines TRBV7-6 with TRBJ1-5, with 7 bases fitting TRBD1. The J segment lost 2 bases and the V segment lost 5 bases, leaving 21 bases of the junction unmatched. In germline, CDR1 is SGHVS, CDR2 FNYEAQ. The CDR3 has 20 amino acids. Here the CDR3 reads CASSPPSPGTAEEGNQPQHF. CDR3 nucleotide sequence: TGTGCCAGCAGCCCCCCCAGCCCCGGGACAGCCGAGGAGGGCAATCAGCCCCAGCATTTT.

This chain links TRBV19 with TRBJ1-6; a weak D match, TRBD1 (5 bases). In germline, CDR1 is LNHDA, CDR2 SQIVND (reference sequence). The V and J ends lost 3 bases and 0 bases respectively, with 12 bases between them. The CDR3 has 17 residues. The CDR3 protein is CASSMGQASSYNSPLHF. In nucleotides, the CDR3 is TGTGCCAGTAGTATGGGGCAAGCGAGCTCCTATAATTCACCCCTCCACTTT.

This clone was observed a handful of times. V and J are TRBV11-2 and TRBJ1-2; D is ambiguous. The CDR3 runs to 14 residues. In germline, CDR1 is SGHAT, CDR2 FQNNGV. Trimming took off 1 base at V and 8 bases at J, with 14 bases between the two ends. The CDR3 DNA reads TGTGCCAGCAGCTTAGCCGGGCCATTGAAAGGCTACACCTTC. It translates to CASSLAGPLKGYTF.

A note on this clone: The sample has other DNA sequences that encode this CDR3 too. This chain joins TRBV28 and TRBJ1-5, with 8 bases that match TRBD1. With V trimmed by 2 bases and J by 7 bases, 7 bases remained unmatched. The CDR3 contains 15 residues. Per the germline V gene, CDR1 is MDHEN and CDR2 is SYDVKM. This chain's CDR3 is CASSLGQGAGQPQHF. The CDR3 DNA is TGTGCCAGCAGTTTAGGGCAGGGGGCAGGACAGCCCCAGCATTTT. The full variable domain, with the rest looked up from reference TRBV28 and TRBJ1-5, is DVKVTQSSRYLVKRTGEKVFLECVQDMDHENMFWYRQDPGLGLRLIYFSYDVKMKEKGDIPEGYSVSREKKERFSLILESASTNQTSMYLCASSLGQGAGQPQHFGDGTRLSIL.

V gene TRBV28 combines with J gene TRBJ2-5; 9 nucleotides agree with TRBD1. With V trimmed by 2 bases and J by 1 base, 5 bases remained unmatched. Germline values: CDR1 MDHEN, CDR2 SYDVKM. The CDR3 is 16 amino acids. CDR3 bases: TGTGCCAGCAGTTTAGGACAGGGGCTAACCCAAGAGACCCAGTACTTC. Protein sequence: CASSLGQGLTQETQYF. The full variable domain, rest sourced from reference TRBV28 and TRBJ2-5, is DVKVTQSSRYLVKRTGEKVFLECVQDMDHENMFWYRQDPGLGLRLIYFSYDVKMKEKGDIPEGYSVSREKKERFSLILESASTNQTSMYLCASSLGQGLTQETQYFGPGTRLLVL.

Here the CDR3 DNA reads TGTGCCAGCAGCCCGGGGTTAGACTTAAAAAACATTCAGTACTTC. Its translation: CASSPGLDLKNIQYF. The chain carries TRBV11-2 and TRBJ2-4; the D gene is possibly TRBD2 (5 bases). From germline, CDR1 is SGHAT and CDR2 FQNNGV. CDR3 length equals 15 residues. V lost 5 bases to trimming and J lost 4 bases, with 15 bases between them. Combining the CDR3 with reference TRBV11-2 and TRBJ2-4 gives the whole variable domain EAGVAQSPRYKIIEKRQSVAFWCNPISGHATLYWYQQILGQGPKLLIQFQNNGVVDDSQLPKDRFSAERLKGVDSTLKIQPAKLEDSAVYLCASSPGLDLKNIQYFGAGTRLSVL.

The rearrangement joins TRBV25-1 to TRBJ1-6; D is ambiguous. V was shortened by 3 bases and J by 14 bases, with 14 bases between the two germline ends. Germline V gene sequence: CDR1 MGHDK, CDR2 SYGVNS. The CDR3 runs 13 residues. The CDR3 DNA is TGTGCCAGCAGTGACACGGCCTCATTGACCCTCCACTTT. Its protein product is CASSDTASLTLHF.

This rearrangement joins TRBV5-1 to TRBJ1-1; D gene uncertain. This CDR3 has 15 amino acids. Trimming stripped 0 bases from V and 1 base from J, with 10 bases between. Germline V gene data show CDR1 as SGHRS and CDR2 as YFSETQ. The CDR3 sequence: CASSLALQQNTEAFF. In DNA, the CDR3 is TGCGCCAGCAGCTTGGCCCTCCAGCAGAACACTGAAGCTTTCTTT.

As to this clone: The same CDR3 also results from other DNA sequences found in this sample. The V call is TRBV7-9, the J call TRBJ1-1; D not resolved. This CDR3 is 15 amino acids long. Germline-derived CDR1 and CDR2 are SEHNR and FQNEAQ (reference sequence). Trimming cost V 5 bases and J 0 bases, with 13 bases left between them. Here the CDR3 DNA reads TGTGCCAGCAGCCTAAGACAAGGAATGAACACTGAAGCTTTCTTT. Residues: CASSLRQGMNTEAFF.

The chain uses TRBV7-2 and TRBJ2-1; 7 bases line up with TRBD2. Per the germline V gene, CDR1 is SGHTA and CDR2 is FQGNSA. The CDR3 extends over 12 amino acids. Unmatched junction bases numbered 4, after V lost 7 bases and J lost 7 bases. The CDR3: CASMGGGNEQFF. The DNA of the CDR3 is TGTGCCAGCATGGGGGGAGGGAATGAGCAGTTCTTC.

This chain joins TRBV27 and TRBJ1-2, with D maybe TRBD1 (5 bases). CDR1 and CDR2 (germline): MNHEY, SMNVEV (reference sequence). Trimming cost V 0 bases and J 2 bases, with 10 bases left between them. This CDR3 comprises 15 residues. CDR3 DNA sequence: TGTGCCAGCAGTTTATCAAGTCAGGGAAACTATGGCTACACCTTC. Translated, it gives CASSLSSQGNYGYTF.

Worth noting for this clone: Within the sample, other DNA sequences also encode this same CDR3. The CDR3 here is CASSPLGTSGSYEQYF. The CDR3 DNA reads TGTGCCAGCTCACCACTAGGGACTAGCGGGAGCTACGAGCAGTACTTC. V is TRBV18 and J is TRBJ2-7; TRBD2 aligns across 14 bases. After removal of 1 base from V and 3 bases from J, the junction contained 2 bases not matched to a gene. This CDR3 has 16 amino acids. Germline CDR1 KGHSH, CDR2 LQKENI. Full variable domain (missing parts from reference TRBV18 and TRBJ2-7): NAGVMQNPRHLVRRRGQEARLRCSPMKGHSHVYWYRQLPEEGLKFMVYLQKENIIDESGMPKERFSAEFPKEGPSILRIQQVVRGDSAAYFCASSPLGTSGSYEQYFGPGTRLTVT.

This rearrangement joins TRBV6-1 to TRBJ1-4; tentatively, D is TRBD1 (5 bases). CDR3 length: 14 amino acids. Trimming shortened V by 6 bases and J by 6 bases, and 14 bases separated the two germline ends. Germline lookup yields CDR1 MNHNS and CDR2 SASEGT. The CDR3 spells CASRMAGGDEKLFF. CDR3 DNA sequence: TGTGCCAGCAGAATGGCGGGGGGTGATGAAAAACTGTTTTTT.

The V and J genes are TRBV6-6 and TRBJ1-6, with a possible D match to TRBD1 (5 bases). Trimming removed 7 bases at V and 5 bases at J, with 15 bases between. Germline-derived CDR1 and CDR2 are MNHNY and SVGAGI (reference sequence). There are 15 residues in the CDR3. The CDR3 protein is CASTRQQGHNSPLHF. CDR3 nucleotide sequence: TGTGCCAGCACCCGACAGCAGGGACATAATTCACCCCTCCACTTT.

This chain links TRBV19 with TRBJ2-7, with 9 bases matching TRBD1. The length of the CDR3 is 14 residues. V gave up 6 bases and J gave up 6 bases; unmatched junction bases: 9. Germline CDR1 is LNHDA and CDR2 is SQIVND (reference sequence). CDR3 DNA: TGTGCCAGTAGCGTACAGGGGGCTCGAAGCGAGCAGTACTTC. This sequence encodes CASSVQGARSEQYF.

In DNA form, the CDR3 reads TGTGCCAGCAGCTTGGGCGGACTAGCGGCCAATGAGCAGTTCTTC. This codes for CASSLGGLAANEQFF. V gene TRBV5-4 combines with J gene TRBJ2-1; 10 nucleotides match TRBD2. V shed 0 bases, J shed 6 bases, and the junction held 3 bases outside the gene matches. CDR1 SGHNT and CDR2 YYREEE come from the germline V gene (reference sequence). This CDR3 has 15 amino acids.

V is TRBV25-1 and J is TRBJ2-1, with unresolved D. The CDR3 covers 12 residues. Trimming pared 7 bases from V and 1 base from J, leaving 5 bases between. Germline V gene data show CDR1 as MGHDK and CDR2 as SYGVNS. CDR3 sequence reads: CASKGSYNEQFF. The CDR3 DNA reads as TGTGCCAGCAAAGGATCCTACAATGAGCAGTTCTTC.

The V call is TRBV6-6, the J call TRBJ2-1; TRBD1 matches at 10 bases. Germline V gene sequence: CDR1 MNHNY, CDR2 SVGAGI (reference sequence). The V and J ends lost 4 bases and 6 bases, in that order; junction bases with no gene match: 6. The CDR3 is made up of 15 amino acids. The CDR3 sequence is CASSSRDRGINEQFF. DNA for the CDR3: TGTGCCAGCAGTTCCCGGGACAGGGGAATCAATGAGCAGTTCTTC.

The chain combines TRBV27 with TRBJ1-3, with D possibly matching TRBD1 (5 bases). The CDR3 spans 16 residues. Germline V CDR1 and CDR2: MNHEY, SMNVEV (reference sequence). The V gene lost 5 bases and the J gene lost 5 bases, with 19 bases spanning the gap. The chain's CDR3 is CASSPEARDVRNTIYF. CDR3 DNA sequence: TGTGCCAGCAGTCCCGAAGCCCGGGACGTAAGAAACACCATATATTTT.

The chain carries TRBV19 and TRBJ2-7; a weak D match, TRBD1 (5 bases). Deletions cut 3 bases from V and 3 bases from J, with 9 bases between. CDR3 length equals 13 residues. In germline, CDR1 is LNHDA, CDR2 SQIVND (reference sequence). This chain's CDR3 is CASSMDNLYEQYF. Here the CDR3 DNA reads TGTGCCAGTAGTATGGACAACCTCTACGAGCAGTACTTC.

The CDR3 here is CASSLGTGNTIYF. As DNA, the CDR3 is TGTGCCAGCAGCTTAGGGACTGGAAACACCATATATTTT. The chain combines TRBV7-2 with TRBJ1-3; D remains ambiguous. Germline V gives CDR1 SGHTA, CDR2 FQGNSA. Trimming stripped 1 base from V and 2 bases from J, with 3 bases between. The CDR3 is 13 amino acids.

The rearrangement joins TRBV5-6 to TRBJ2-6, with TRBD1 matching over 8 bases. CDR1 is SGHDT, CDR2 YYEEEE, per germline. This CDR3 region has 17 residues. The J segment lost 3 bases and the V segment lost 5 bases, leaving 10 bases of the junction unmatched. The CDR3 region has the DNA TGTGCCAGCAGTCCCCCTCAGGGGGCGCTTGGGGCCAACGTCCTGACTTTC. This codes for CASSPPQGALGANVLTF.

V and J are TRBV23-1 and TRBJ1-2, with D unresolved. TRBV23-1 is assigned to the ORF class and has an uncertain function. Deletions cut 8 bases from V and 6 bases from J, with 13 bases between. This CDR3 has 12 residues. The CDR3 nucleotides read TGCGCCAGCCCCTGGGTCTGTCATGGCTACACCTTC. It encodes CASPWVCHGYTF.

The gene calls are TRBV19 and TRBJ1-4, with D hard to call. The CDR3 has 18 amino acids. The V end lost 4 bases, the J end lost 7 bases, and 25 bases lay between the germline ends. The germline V gene has CDR1 LNHDA and CDR2 SQIVND (reference sequence). CDR3 amino acids: CASSKTTRNSAEIEKLFF. CDR3 sequence (DNA): TGTGCCAGTAGTAAAACGACGCGGAATTCGGCCGAAATTGAAAAACTGTTTTTT.

This clone was seen only a few times. This chain connects TRBV25-1 to TRBJ1-1, with D perhaps matching TRBD1 (6 bases). This CDR3 comprises 13 residues. Germline V gives CDR1 MGHDK, CDR2 SYGVNS. The germline V and J ends were trimmed by 4 bases and 2 bases, with 8 bases remaining between them. The CDR3 reads CASSGDTNTEAFF. In nucleotides, the CDR3 is TGTGCCAGCAGTGGGGACACCAACACTGAAGCTTTCTTT.

The table lists this clone with a count of one. The rearrangement joins TRBV29-1 to TRBJ1-5; no firm D call. CDR3 length equals 14 residues. With 7 bases removed from V and 2 bases from J, the gap between germline ends came to 15 bases. Germline CDR1 and CDR2: SQVTM and ANQGSEA. For the CDR3, the DNA is TGCAGCGCCGTATCAGGCGGAGGCAATCAGCCCCAGCATTTT. Translation: CSAVSGGGNQPQHF.

The genes are TRBV2 and TRBJ1-2; D is unclear. Deletions cut 7 bases from V and 2 bases from J, with 11 bases between. The CDR3 is 13 amino acids. Germline CDR1 reads SNHLY; CDR2 reads FYNNEI. Written as DNA, the CDR3 is TGTGCCAGCAAGGAAGGCGGAAACTATGGCTACACCTTC. This encodes CASKEGGNYGYTF.

This clone occurred once. The chain uses TRBV7-6 and TRBJ2-3; weak D call: TRBD1 (5 bases). The V and J ends lost 0 bases and 10 bases respectively, with 23 bases between them. The CDR3 loop spans 17 amino acids. The V gene's germline CDR1 is SGHVS and CDR2 FNYEAQ. The CDR3 loop is CASSLAPSGAGFVPQYF. CDR3 coding DNA: TGTGCCAGCAGCTTAGCGCCCTCCGGCGCAGGGTTTGTTCCGCAGTATTTT.